Sequencing of this TCR beta chain was carried out in a study of type 1 and type 2 diabetes patients. Background on the study: Donors were type 1 diabetes, type 2 diabetes, or nondiabetic controls.

Study results and limitations: A median of one highly-expanded CD4+ clone, covering about 3.7% of reads, occurred in type 2 diabetes. Unmatched age and gender across groups might bias interpretation.

A note on this clonotype: Its specificity is unknown.

The PCR template was genomic DNA. The TCR beta CDR3 region was amplified using 30 forward and 13 reverse primers. TCRdb ran MiXCR on the multiplex PCR reads and lists one entry per CDR3 protein. Of approximately 260,000 distinct CDR3 sequences in the sample, roughly 44% were seen once. The germline V gene has CDR1 KGHDR and CDR2 SFDVKD. The CDR3 has 17 amino acids. The J segment lost 2 bases and the V segment lost 0 bases, leaving 6 bases of the junction unmatched. The source material was peripheral blood mononuclear cells (PBMCs). The sequence was obtained from a man aged 18 to 29 with type 2 diabetes. This rearrangement joins TRBV24-1 to TRBJ1-3, with 7 bases aligning to TRBD1. The CDR3 DNA reads as TGTGCCACCAGTGATTTGAAGGACAGGAGACCTGGAAACACCATATATTTT. It encodes CATSDLKDRRPGNTIYF.